These 5 T cell receptor beta chains were sequenced from one sample in a study of PD-L1 blockade in urothelial cancer (dated by TCRdb to about 2017). Libraries were built with the immunoSEQ multiplex PCR assay. TCRdb retrieved this table from immuneACCESS and kept in-frame rearrangements only. Not all clones are present; in checked studies, unresolved V genes account for under half, and no reason is known for the remainder. Counted in this sample were about 91,000 clones; approximately 91% of them appeared once. 8% to 9.5% of the sample is taken by the ten largest. The specimen was PBMCs, collected around atezolizumab (anti-PD-L1) treatment. Receptors originate from a man between 60 and 75 years old with urothelial cancer.

The chain has TRBV5-6 and TRBJ2-5; D perhaps matches TRBD2 (7 bases). CDR1 SGHDT and CDR2 YYEEEE come from the germline V gene. CDR3 length: 18 residues. Trimming stripped 1 base from V and 1 base from J, with 20 bases between. This CDR3 reads CASSLFTGAGAIQETQYF. CDR3 nucleotide sequence: TGTGCCAGCAGCTTGTTTACTGGGGCGGGGGCCATCCAAGAGACCCAGTACTTC.

The chain is built from TRBV10-1 and TRBJ1-4; TRBD1 matches at 9 bases. V lost 4 bases, J lost 0 bases, and 6 bases stayed unmatched. This CDR3 has 17 residues. Germline CDR1 and CDR2: WNHNN and SYGVQD (reference sequence). CDR3 in DNA: TGCGCCAGCAGTGTGGGACAGGGAATTACAACTAATGAAAAACTGTTTTTT. As protein: CASSVGQGITTNEKLFF.

The J gene is TRBJ2-2, the V gene TRBV27, with 12 bases lining up with TRBD2. Germline CDR1 is MNHEY and CDR2 is SMNVEV (reference sequence). The CDR3 spans 16 residues. V gave up 6 bases and J gave up 5 bases; unmatched junction bases: 7. The chain's CDR3 is CASSLRLAGVTGELFF. The CDR3 region has the DNA TGTGCCAGCAGCCTTCGACTAGCGGGAGTAACCGGGGAGCTGTTTTTT.

This clone was counted at least ten times. The chain uses TRBV19 and TRBJ2-2; TRBD2 aligns across 8 bases. Trimming cost V 8 bases and J 4 bases; bases outside gene matches: 12. Per germline, CDR1 LNHDA and CDR2 SQIVND (reference sequence). This CDR3 is built from 16 residues. The CDR3 here is CASLEGPSGGTGELFF. The CDR3 DNA sequence: TGTGCCAGTCTGGAGGGACCCAGCGGGGGCACCGGGGAGCTGTTTTTT.

This clone appeared once. The V call is TRBV5-4, the J call TRBJ2-7, with 7 bases lining up with TRBD2. The CDR3 covers 13 residues. Germline assignment: CDR1 SGHNT and CDR2 YYREEE (reference sequence). V dropped 3 bases and J dropped 6; count of bases not matched to a gene: 6. For the CDR3, the DNA is TGTGCCAGCAGCTCCACCGGGACTACCGAGCAGTACTTC. Residues: CASSSTGTTEQYF.